This TCR beta chain stems from a study of blood T cells in healthy people across ages (dated by TCRdb to the mid-2010s). General notes on the study: Template switching captured roughly one uniquely barcoded TCR beta cDNA molecule per two T cells in model experiments. Using deep sequencing normalized with unique cDNA molecular identifiers, the study measured how TCR beta repertoire diversity changes with age. Donors were grouped into four age groups: young (average 16 years), middle-aged (39), aged (about 59) and long-lived (approximately 78). Two additional independent replicas of 1 million unique cDNA reads from the same blood draw were analyzed for two donors (one aged 18 to 29 and one aged 80 or older). Overall study outcomes, separate from this receptor: Observed TCR beta diversity correlated strongly with the percentage of naive T cells measured by flow cytometry. Since profiling was done on bulk unsorted PBMCs, naive and antigen-experienced compartments could not be conclusively compared. Donor CMV infection status was unknown, potentially confounding age-related changes in expanded clonotypes. The long-lived group showed more naive CD4+ T cells, fewer expanded clones and increased TCR diversity than the aged group, suggesting age selection. As age increased, observed TCR beta diversity per million T cells dropped in a roughly linear way, and a significant reduction was already evident by age 40. Total diversity estimates from one million sequenced T cells were considered lower bounds and underestimates.

Comments on this clonotype: No antigen is known for it. Nothing much larger sits one base from this clone, and base qualities are not available.

The germline V gene encodes CDR1 KGHSH and CDR2 LQKENI. The CDR3 goes from the cysteine to the phenylalanine over 16 residues. The only DNA kept is the CDR3, 48 bases in frame from the first base. V lost 0 bases and J lost 2 bases; the stretch between them is 13 bases long. Libraries came from 5' RACE. TCRdb records Illumina HiSeq 2500 as the sequencer. A second about 7 to 11 cycle PCR used a sample-barcoded 5' primer and a J-beta primer mix. A template-switch 5' adaptor carrying 12 random nucleotides introduced a unique molecular identifier onto each TCR beta cDNA molecule. Each sample yielded at least 3 million CDR3-containing paired-end reads. First-strand cDNA was synthesized from all RNA with the Mint cDNA synthesis kit, primed by a TRBC-specific oligonucleotide. After uracil-DNA glycosylase treatment, a first 18-cycle PCR used universal primers M1SS and BC2_uni_R on all cDNA. Per the original workflow: Normalization of each sample was performed by random selection of 1 million high-quality reads, each carrying a distinct molecular identifier. Instead of being binned into consensus sequences, reads that shared molecular identifiers were thrown out. CDR3 identification, clonotype clustering and error correction used MiTCR with a Q25 quality threshold and the strictest error-elimination algorithm. A nonparametric unseen species model using Euler transformation provided a lower-bound estimate of total TCR beta diversity. TCRdb ran its own pipeline on the public reads, namely fastp trimming at Q25 and MiXCR clone calling, and kept in-frame beta chains. Every entry covers one CDR3 protein and lists the most common genes and DNA from its rows. The V and J calls and clone size are TCRdb's, not the authors'. The sample has some 940,000 distinct CDR3 sequences on record, almost 30% of them singletons. About 9.4% of the sample rests with the top ten.

Donors were about 36 systemically healthy Caucasian individuals from Russia aged roughly 6 to 100 years. Each donor gave around 9.5 milliliters of peripheral blood, collected into EDTA-treated Vacutainer tubes. PBMCs were isolated by Ficoll-Paque density-gradient centrifugation, with at least 6 million obtained per sample. Trizol reagent was used to extract total RNA from PBMCs, with at least 6 micrograms per sample. For every donor, an aliquot of PBMCs went through flow cytometry to measure the percentages of naive CD45RAhigh/CD27high T cells. These data also featured in a second study, about T cells of mothers and their children. Per that second paper: Nine systemically healthy Caucasian individuals served as donors, namely three mothers together with their six children. cDNA synthesis used all of the extracted RNA, with approximately 1.4 ug of RNA in each 15 ul reaction. In the second PCR, the M1S primer introduced both the sample barcodes and 2-4 random nucleotides. Over 8 million TCR beta CDR3 reads were obtained for each mother, and 2.5 million to 3 million reads were obtained for each child. Thymic selection shapes the output of TCR recombination in a similar way in related and unrelated pairs, and inherited differences have a minor effect. Related mother-child pairs always showed normalized repertoire overlap that was slightly higher than in unrelated mother-child pairs, though the difference was never significant. No persistent microchimeric T cell clones were detected, at a sensitivity of roughly 100 clones per million clonotypes. The study used deep NGS to compare TCR beta repertoires of mothers and children, seeking features distinguishing related mother-child pairs from unrelated individuals. The mean age was roughly 36 +/- 4 years for the mothers and about 12 +/- 4 years for the children. After adapters were ligated using NEBNext reagents, the libraries underwent 100+100 nt paired-end sequencing on an Illumina HiSeq 2000. To prevent cross-contamination, the mother and child libraries were prepared a month apart and were sequenced in separate runs. For each donor, between roughly 450,000 and 2,200,000 distinct TCR beta clonotypes were identified. Naive TCR beta clonotypes were estimated from low-frequency clonotypes matched to each donor's FACS-determined naive share, without sorting.

The V and J genes are TRBV18 and TRBJ1-1; confidence is insufficient to name the D gene. The clonotype originates from a middle-aged woman in good health. Material: blood. The CDR3 corresponds to CASSPPGQPFNTEAFF. The DNA sequence is TGTGCCAGCTCACCACCGGGCCAGCCTTTCAACACTGAAGCTTTCTTT.